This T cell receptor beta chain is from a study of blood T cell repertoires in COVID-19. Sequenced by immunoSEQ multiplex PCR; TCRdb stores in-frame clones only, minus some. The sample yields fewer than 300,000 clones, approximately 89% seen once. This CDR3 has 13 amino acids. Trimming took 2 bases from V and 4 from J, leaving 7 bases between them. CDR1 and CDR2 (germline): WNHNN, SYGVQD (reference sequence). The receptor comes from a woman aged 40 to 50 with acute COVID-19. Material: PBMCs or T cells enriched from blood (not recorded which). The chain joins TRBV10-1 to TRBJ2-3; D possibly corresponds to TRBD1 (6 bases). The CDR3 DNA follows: TGCGCCAGCAGTGAGCAGGGGTCAGATACGCAGTATTTT. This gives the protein CASSEQGSDTQYF.